The TCR beta chain described here comes from a study of cytomegalovirus exposure and HLA in healthy donors. Points from the study as a whole: Researchers reportedly found TCR beta sequences accurately predicted most subjects' HLA-A and HLA-B alleles. When presence/absence was analysed, sequencing depth was taken to be roughly uniform across donors.

This clone was recorded a few times. The target antigen is unknown. PCR involved 60 Vbeta and 13 Jbeta primers. Assay: immunoSEQ multiplex PCR; the TCRdb copy retains only in-frame clones and omits some. The sample shows about 120,000 clones, roughly 66% of them seen only once. The ends were cut back, 1 base at V and 4 bases at J, with 13 bases in the middle. The CDR3 runs to 14 residues. From germline, CDR1 is SQVTM and CDR2 ANQGSEA. The TCR originated in a man between 18 and 35 years old in good health and CMV-seronegative. The sequencing sample was made of PBMCs. V and J are TRBV29-1 and TRBJ1-2; D is unresolved. CDR3 DNA: TGCAGCGTTGAAGCTGAGCCCTCAGGCTATGGCTACACCTTC. This translates into CSVEAEPSGYGYTF.